The 25 T cell receptor beta chains below were found in one sample sequenced in a study of high-grade serous ovarian cancer treatment subgroups. The method was immunoSEQ multiplex PCR; TCRdb's version includes in-frame clones alone and lacks a portion of them. This sample has about 3,100 clones, with over 70% found just once. The tumor samples were collected prior to definitive surgery or chemotherapy. Sample: tumor tissue. The receptors were gathered from a human donor with high-grade serous ovarian cancer.

The chain couples TRBV6-1 to TRBJ2-1; D not certain. Germline CDR1 reads MNHNS; CDR2 reads SASEGT. V lost 2 bases and J 10 bases, leaving 21 bases between the germline ends. The CDR3 runs 16 residues. Here the CDR3 DNA reads TGTGCCAGCAGTGAAAGTTTTGTTGGGCAGCGCGGAGAGCAGTTCTTC. This encodes CASSESFVGQRGEQFF.

The V and J genes are TRBV7-9 and TRBJ1-4; D is unclear. V was shortened by 6 bases and J by 4 bases, with 15 bases between the two germline ends. Looked up from germline, CDR1 is SEHNR and CDR2 is FQNEAQ (reference sequence). The CDR3 covers 15 residues. The CDR3 DNA follows: TGTGCCAGCAGTCCTGCGAACCTCCGTAATGAAAAACTGTTTTTT. It translates to CASSPANLRNEKLFF. The full variable domain, with the rest looked up from reference TRBV7-9 and TRBJ1-4, is DTGVSQNPRHKITKRGQNVTFRCDPISEHNRLYWYRQTLGQGPEFLTYFQNEAQLEKSRLLSDRFSAERPKGSFSTLEIQRTEQGDSAMYLCASSPANLRNEKLFFGSGTQLSVL.

The rearrangement joins TRBV27 to TRBJ1-2, with a tentative D call TRBD1 (5 bases). The length of the CDR3 is 13 residues. The germline gives CDR1 MNHEY, CDR2 SMNVEV (reference sequence). Trimming left V 2 bases short and J 2 bases short, with 6 bases between. In nucleotides, the CDR3 is TGTGCCAGCAGTTTAGAGGGGAACTATGGCTACACCTTC. Amino acid sequence: CASSLEGNYGYTF.

The gene calls are TRBV21-1 and TRBJ2-5; the D call TRBD2 from the table was never checked on the DNA. The J call may not be correct, given that the DNA end is closer to TRBJ2-7. TRBV21-1 is termed a pseudogene. The CDR3 sequence is 13 residues long. The CDR3 DNA sequence: TGTGCCAGCCCCCTGGGAGGGATCCACGAGCAGTACTTC. Its translation: CASPLGGIHEQYF.

V is TRBV7-2 and J is TRBJ1-5, with 11 bases fitting TRBD1. Trimming removed 5 bases from V and 8 bases from J; junction bases left unmatched: 11. CDR3 size: 16 residues. CDR1 is SGHTA and CDR2 is FQGNSA in the germline V gene. This CDR3 reads CASSPGQGAVWEPQHF. CDR3 nucleotides: TGTGCCAGCAGCCCCGGACAGGGGGCGGTATGGGAGCCCCAGCATTTT.

The rearrangement joins TRBV19 to TRBJ2-7; D could derive from TRBD1 or TRBD2 (6 bases each). Trimming shortened V by 6 bases and J by 0 bases, and 9 bases separated the two germline ends. The CDR3 loop spans 13 amino acids. Looked up from germline, CDR1 is LNHDA and CDR2 is SQIVND (reference sequence). The DNA of the CDR3 is TGTGCCAGTAGCCGGGGGCACTCCTACGAGCAGTACTTC. Translation gives CASSRGHSYEQYF.

This clone was detected only once. This chain links TRBV19 with TRBJ2-1; 12 bases map to TRBD2. The germline gives CDR1 LNHDA, CDR2 SQIVND (reference sequence). The trim removed 4 bases at V and 8 bases at J, leaving 9 bases unmatched. The CDR3 sequence is 16 residues long. CDR3 residues: CASSTQLAGGRYEQFF. In DNA form, the CDR3 reads TGTGCCAGTAGTACGCAACTAGCGGGAGGACGGTATGAGCAGTTCTTC.

This clone was observed once. The chain carries TRBV28 and TRBJ1-1, with D perhaps TRBD1 (5 bases). Germline values: CDR1 MDHEN, CDR2 SYDVKM. This CDR3 contains 13 residues. Trimming cost V 7 bases and J 8 bases, with 17 bases left between them. CDR3 in amino acids: CASTLLQGNEAFF. The CDR3 DNA sequence: TGTGCCAGCACCTTACTCCAGGGAAACGAAGCTTTCTTT.

This sequence joins TRBV5-1 and TRBJ1-5; D possibly corresponds to TRBD1 (5 bases). The CDR3 is 15 residues long. The germline CDR1 and CDR2 sequences are SGHRS and YFSETQ. V was shortened by 7 bases and J by 0 bases, with 14 bases between the two germline ends. The CDR3: CASSWGGYSNQPQHF. The DNA for the CDR3 is TGCGCCAGCTCCTGGGGCGGATATAGCAATCAGCCCCAGCATTTT.

V usage is TRBV7-2 and J usage is TRBJ2-2; 7 nucleotides match TRBD1. The CDR3 runs to 13 residues. The germline gives CDR1 SGHTA, CDR2 FQGNSA. With V trimmed by 4 bases and J by 5 bases, 1 base remained unmatched. This CDR3 reads CASSSQGTGELFF. The CDR3 nucleotides read TGTGCCAGCAGCTCACAGGGGACCGGGGAGCTGTTTTTT. The full variable domain, its missing parts supplied by reference TRBV7-2 and TRBJ2-2, is GAGVSQSPSNKVTEKGKDVELRCDPISGHTALYWYRQSLGQGLEFLIYFQGNSAPDKSGLPSDRFSAERTGGSVSTLTIQRTQQEDSAVYLCASSSQGTGELFFGEGSRLTVL.

In this sample, this clone turned up a few times. The chain couples TRBV28 to TRBJ2-7; 8 bases align to TRBD2. The ends lost 6 bases at V and 0 bases at J; junction bases unmatched: 4. The CDR3 totals 14 residues. Germline loops: CDR1 MDHEN, CDR2 SYDVKM. The CDR3 DNA reads TGTGCCAGCAGGGTAGCGGGGAGCTCCTACGAGCAGTACTTC. Translated: CASRVAGSSYEQYF. Supplemented by reference TRBV28 and TRBJ2-7, the full variable domain reads DVKVTQSSRYLVKRTGEKVFLECVQDMDHENMFWYRQDPGLGLRLIYFSYDVKMKEKGDIPEGYSVSREKKERFSLILESASTNQTSMYLCASRVAGSSYEQYFGPGTRLTVT.

This clone was recorded once. The gene calls are TRBV5-1 and TRBJ2-1; the D is unclear. CDR1 is SGHRS and CDR2 is YFSETQ in the germline V gene. This CDR3 is built from 13 residues. Trimming removed 0 bases at V and 1 base at J, with 2 bases between. The chain's CDR3 is CASSLESYNEQFF. CDR3 DNA: TGCGCCAGCAGCTTGGAGTCCTACAATGAGCAGTTCTTC.

The CDR3 sequence is CAWRGGGKTQYF. In DNA, the CDR3 is TGTGCCTGGAGGGGGGGCGGAAAGACCCAGTACTTC. This chain uses TRBV30 with TRBJ2-5; D tentatively fits TRBD1 or TRBD2 (6 bases each). The CDR3 has 12 amino acids. Per the germline V gene, CDR1 is GTSNPN and CDR2 is SVGIG (reference sequence). Deletions cut 3 bases from V and 6 bases from J, with 11 bases between.

The genes are TRBV6-6 and TRBJ2-5; D possibly corresponds to TRBD1 (6 bases). Between the trimmed V and J ends, which lost 8 bases and 5 bases, there was a span of 12 bases. This CDR3 comprises 12 residues. Germline CDR1 reads MNHNY; CDR2 reads SVGAGI (reference sequence). The CDR3 sequence is CASQGGAETQYF. The CDR3 DNA reads as TGTGCCAGCCAAGGGGGAGCCGAGACCCAGTACTTC.

The J gene is TRBJ1-4, the V gene TRBV28; D not certain. CDR1 is MDHEN and CDR2 is SYDVKM in the germline V gene. This CDR3 is built from 14 residues. The ends were cut back, 4 bases at V and 0 bases at J, with 6 bases in the middle. CDR3 DNA sequence: TGTGCCAGCAGTTCAGCGACAACTAATGAAAAACTGTTTTTT. Translated: CASSSATTNEKLFF.

The gene calls are TRBV28 and TRBJ1-2; TRBD1 is a possible D gene (5 bases). Germline assignment: CDR1 MDHEN and CDR2 SYDVKM. V was cut by 2 bases and J by 8 bases, with 15 bases left in between. The CDR3 has 14 residues. In nucleotides, the CDR3 is TGTGCCAGCAGTTTAGGGGCGGGGTTGGGCGGCTACACCTTC. This sequence encodes CASSLGAGLGGYTF.

The chain recombines TRBV27 with TRBJ1-2, with 7 positions matching TRBD1. V lost 6 bases to trimming and J lost 1 base; unmatched junction nucleotides: 14. The CDR3 contains 17 residues. Looked up from germline, CDR1 is MNHEY and CDR2 is SMNVEV (reference sequence). CDR3 DNA: TGTGCCAGCAGCCCCGGACAGGCCCATTTAATTAACTATGGCTACACCTTC. Encoded protein: CASSPGQAHLINYGYTF.

This chain links TRBV28 with TRBJ2-5; tentative D call: TRBD1 (5 bases). V dropped 5 bases and J dropped 2 bases, with 12 bases sitting between them. Germline lookup yields CDR1 MDHEN and CDR2 SYDVKM. The CDR3 covers 14 residues. The CDR3 protein is CASSSATVQETQYF. The CDR3 bases are TGTGCCAGCAGTAGTGCGACAGTTCAAGAGACCCAGTACTTC.

The chain has TRBV7-8 and TRBJ1-5; D is possibly TRBD1 (5 bases). The CDR3 consists of 15 residues. V was cut by 1 base and J by 6 bases, with 13 bases left in between. From germline, CDR1 is SGHVS and CDR2 FQNEAQ. The CDR3 coding sequence is TGTGCCAGCAGCTTAGGTTTTTGGGGCGCTCAGCCCCAGCATTTT. It specifies CASSLGFWGAQPQHF.

The chain recombines TRBV11-2 with TRBJ2-1; 7 positions match TRBD2. Germline values: CDR1 SGHAT, CDR2 FQNNGV. This CDR3 is built from 16 residues. With 3 bases clipped from V and 10 bases from J, the junction kept 15 bases outside the gene matches. CDR3 loop: CASSLGERSGIEEQFF. CDR3 nucleotides: TGTGCCAGCAGCTTGGGGGAGAGGAGCGGGATAGAAGAGCAGTTCTTC. Filled out from reference TRBV11-2 and TRBJ2-1, the complete variable domain reads EAGVAQSPRYKIIEKRQSVAFWCNPISGHATLYWYQQILGQGPKLLIQFQNNGVVDDSQLPKDRFSAERLKGVDSTLKIQPAKLEDSAVYLCASSLGERSGIEEQFFGPGTRLTVL.

The rearrangement uses TRBV30 and TRBJ1-4; 10 bases match TRBD1. Trimming took 5 bases from V and 8 from J; bases not matched to a gene: 11. Germline values: CDR1 GTSNPN, CDR2 SVGIG (reference sequence). CDR3 size: 15 residues. In DNA, the CDR3 is TGTGCCTGGCTTTTTCAGGGACAGGGGAACGAAAAACTGTTTTTT. This sequence encodes CAWLFQGQGNEKLFF.

This clone was counted between two and nine times. The chain employs TRBV4-2 and TRBJ2-5; no reliable D call. This CDR3 comprises 16 residues. Germline V gives CDR1 LGHNA, CDR2 YNFKEQ. V dropped 1 base and J dropped 0 bases, with 12 bases sitting between them. DNA for the CDR3: TGTGCCAGCAGCCAAGGGCGGCTGATGTACCAAGAGACCCAGTACTTC. Translated, it gives CASSQGRLMYQETQYF.

V gene TRBV10-3 combines with J gene TRBJ2-7; either TRBD1 or TRBD2 may supply D (5 bases each). Trimming took off 10 bases at V and 2 bases at J, with 15 bases between the two ends. Germline V CDR1 and CDR2: ENHRY, SYGVKD. This CDR3 is built from 13 residues. The CDR3 DNA reads as TGTGCCACCGGTTGGGACGCCACCTACGAGCAGTACTTC. Its translation: CATGWDATYEQYF.

This clone has only a few counts. This chain uses TRBV18 with TRBJ2-1, with D tentatively TRBD2 (6 bases). V was shortened by 8 bases and J by 6 bases, with 11 bases between the two germline ends. Per the germline V gene, CDR1 is KGHSH and CDR2 is LQKENI. CDR3 length: 12 residues. Here the CDR3 reads CASAGGTNEQFF. CDR3 in DNA: TGTGCCAGCGCCGGCGGGACCAATGAGCAGTTCTTC.

V usage is TRBV7-2 and J usage is TRBJ1-2; 8 nucleotides align to TRBD1. Germline CDR1 is SGHTA and CDR2 is FQGNSA. The length of the CDR3 is 17 residues. Losses at the gene ends were 5 bases for V and 6 bases for J; bases not matched to a gene: 17. The CDR3 loop reads CASSDEFSRTGRDGYTF. CDR3 DNA: TGTGCCAGCAGCGACGAATTTTCCCGGACAGGGAGAGATGGCTACACCTTC.